The rows below give T cell receptor beta chains drawn from one sample of a study of T-cell reconstitution after alpha-beta-depleted transplantation in children. TCRdb recomputed calls from the PCR reads with MiXCR, one row per CDR3 protein. This table holds 230,000 or so distinct CDR3 sequences, more than 10% found once. Source: PBMCs from the stem cell graft donor, taken from the stem cell graft. The receptor set was obtained from a human donor who donated a stem cell graft to a child with acute lymphoblastic leukemia. The CDR3 runs from the conserved cysteine through the conserved F or W. Each record gives: clone size, V gene, D gene, J gene, CDR3 protein, CDR3 DNA. D genes are given only for firm matches. Clone size is given for some rows only: seen once, a few or many times, or a class if the clone is expanded.

clone_size: .; v_call: TRBV7-9; d_call: .; j_call: TRBJ2-7; cdr3_aa: CASSLGRGQLSYEQYF; cdr3_nt: TGTGCCAGCAGCTTAGGGCGGGGGCAGCTCTCCTACGAGCAGTACTTC
clone_size: few; v_call: TRBV27; d_call: TRBD1; j_call: TRBJ2-1; cdr3_aa: CASSSGTGSFF; cdr3_nt: TGTGCCAGCAGCAGCGGGACAGGGTCGTTCTTC
clone_size: .; v_call: TRBV7-8; d_call: .; j_call: TRBJ2-7; cdr3_aa: CASSPRDQYEQYF; cdr3_nt: TGTGCCAGCAGCCCCCGGGACCAGTACGAGCAGTACTTC
clone_size: .; v_call: TRBV18; d_call: TRBD2; j_call: TRBJ2-1; cdr3_aa: CASSPLAGGPVHEQFF; cdr3_nt: TGTGCCAGCTCACCACTAGCGGGAGGGCCTGTCCATGAGCAGTTCTTC
clone_size: many; v_call: TRBV29-1; d_call: TRBD1; j_call: TRBJ1-6; cdr3_aa: CSVGSGTDNSPLHF; cdr3_nt: TGCAGCGTTGGATCCGGGACAGATAATTCACCCCTCCACTTT
clone_size: many; v_call: TRBV20-1; d_call: TRBD2; j_call: TRBJ2-5; cdr3_aa: CSALGLAVQETQYF; cdr3_nt: TGCAGTGCACTGGGACTAGCGGTACAAGAGACCCAGTACTTC
clone_size: .; v_call: TRBV20-1; d_call: .; j_call: TRBJ2-2; cdr3_aa: CSARGASDTGELFF; cdr3_nt: TGCAGTGCTAGGGGGGCCTCGGACACCGGGGAGCTGTTTTTT
clone_size: few; v_call: TRBV14; d_call: TRBD2; j_call: TRBJ2-7; cdr3_aa: CASSQAASGGLGYEQYF; cdr3_nt: TGTGCCAGCAGCCAAGCCGCTAGCGGGGGGCTGGGGTACGAGCAGTACTTC
clone_size: many; v_call: TRBV27; d_call: .; j_call: TRBJ1-6; cdr3_aa: CASSLSSNSPLHF; cdr3_nt: TGTGCCAGCAGTTTATCTTCTAATTCACCCCTCCACTTT
clone_size: many; v_call: TRBV7-2; d_call: TRBD2; j_call: TRBJ2-2; cdr3_aa: CASSREGSTGELFF; cdr3_nt: TGTGCCAGCAGCCGGGAGGGTAGCACCGGGGAGCTGTTTTTT
clone_size: many; v_call: TRBV12-3/TRBV12-4; d_call: .; j_call: TRBJ1-1; cdr3_aa: CASSLGARGTEAFF; cdr3_nt: TGTGCCAGCAGTTTGGGGGCCAGGGGCACTGAAGCTTTCTTT
clone_size: many; v_call: TRBV7-9; d_call: .; j_call: TRBJ2-7; cdr3_aa: CASSRGNYEQYF; cdr3_nt: TGTGCCAGCAGCAGGGGCAACTACGAGCAGTACTTC
clone_size: .; v_call: TRBV5-1; d_call: .; j_call: TRBJ2-5; cdr3_aa: CASSSTTPQETQYF; cdr3_nt: TGCGCCAGCAGCTCGACTACTCCCCAAGAGACCCAGTACTTC
clone_size: many; v_call: TRBV2; d_call: TRBD1; j_call: TRBJ2-1; cdr3_aa: CASSGTGGNEQFF; cdr3_nt: TGTGCCAGCTCCGGGACAGGGGGCAATGAGCAGTTCTTC
clone_size: few; v_call: TRBV7-9; d_call: TRBD1; j_call: TRBJ2-4; cdr3_aa: CASTPPTGKKNNIQYF; cdr3_nt: TGTGCCAGCACCCCACCGACAGGGAAGAAAAATAACATTCAGTACTTC
clone_size: many; v_call: TRBV6-6; d_call: .; j_call: TRBJ1-5; cdr3_aa: CASSYSGHQPQHF; cdr3_nt: TGTGCCAGCAGTTACTCCGGGCATCAGCCCCAGCATTTT
clone_size: many; v_call: TRBV2; d_call: .; j_call: TRBJ2-2; cdr3_aa: CASSSPEGQTNTGELFF; cdr3_nt: TGTGCCAGCAGCTCGCCGGAGGGACAGACAAACACCGGGGAGCTGTTTTTT
clone_size: many; v_call: TRBV28; d_call: .; j_call: TRBJ2-2; cdr3_aa: CASRGSVGELFF; cdr3_nt: TGTGCCAGCAGGGGGTCCGTCGGGGAGCTGTTTTTT
clone_size: many; v_call: TRBV7-2; d_call: .; j_call: TRBJ1-2; cdr3_aa: CASSLVARGANYGYTF; cdr3_nt: TGTGCCAGCAGCTTAGTCGCCCGGGGAGCTAACTATGGCTACACCTTC
clone_size: many; v_call: TRBV11-2; d_call: .; j_call: TRBJ2-1; cdr3_aa: CASSSGPGDNEQFF; cdr3_nt: TGTGCCAGCAGCTCCGGTCCGGGGGACAATGAGCAGTTCTTC
clone_size: many; v_call: TRBV18; d_call: .; j_call: TRBJ2-3; cdr3_aa: CASSPLRGPTTDTQYF; cdr3_nt: TGTGCCAGCTCACCCTTGCGGGGCCCTACGACAGATACGCAGTATTTT
clone_size: .; v_call: TRBV20-1; d_call: .; j_call: TRBJ2-3; cdr3_aa: CSFWGAVADTQYF; cdr3_nt: TGCAGCTTCTGGGGGGCCGTGGCAGATACGCAGTATTTT
clone_size: many; v_call: TRBV7-9; d_call: .; j_call: TRBJ2-7; cdr3_aa: CASSPGADEQYF; cdr3_nt: TGTGCCAGCAGCCCCGGCGCGGACGAGCAGTACTTC
clone_size: many; v_call: TRBV20-1; d_call: TRBD2; j_call: TRBJ2-3; cdr3_aa: CSARKSGRDDTQYF; cdr3_nt: TGCAGTGCTAGAAAAAGCGGGAGAGATGATACGCAGTATTTT
clone_size: many; v_call: TRBV20-1; d_call: TRBD2; j_call: TRBJ2-1; cdr3_aa: CSARKLAGDYNEQFF; cdr3_nt: TGCAGTGCTAGAAAACTAGCGGGAGATTATAATGAGCAGTTCTTC
clone_size: many; v_call: TRBV27; d_call: .; j_call: TRBJ1-5; cdr3_aa: CASSLYSTAGNQPQHF; cdr3_nt: TGTGCCAGCAGTTTGTATTCCACCGCGGGAAATCAGCCCCAGCATTTT
clone_size: many; v_call: TRBV9; d_call: .; j_call: TRBJ1-1; cdr3_aa: CASSVRSTGLEGTEAFF; cdr3_nt: TGTGCCAGCAGCGTAAGATCGACAGGCTTAGAGGGCACTGAAGCTTTCTTT
clone_size: .; v_call: TRBV18; d_call: TRBD1; j_call: TRBJ1-2; cdr3_aa: CASSPTAETGAIYGYTF; cdr3_nt: TGTGCCAGCTCACCCACGGCCGAAACAGGGGCGATCTATGGCTACACCTTC
clone_size: many; v_call: TRBV6-2/TRBV6-3; d_call: .; j_call: TRBJ2-3; cdr3_aa: CASSYSRREKSDTQYF; cdr3_nt: TGTGCCAGCAGTTACTCGAGGAGGGAGAAGTCAGATACGCAGTATTTT
clone_size: many; v_call: TRBV15; d_call: .; j_call: TRBJ2-1; cdr3_aa: CATSRDTSYNEQFF; cdr3_nt: TGTGCCACCAGCCGGGACACTTCTTACAATGAGCAGTTCTTC
clone_size: many; v_call: TRBV20-1; d_call: .; j_call: TRBJ2-1; cdr3_aa: CSARAHSWSSYNEQFF; cdr3_nt: TGCAGTGCTAGAGCCCATAGCTGGAGCTCCTACAATGAGCAGTTCTTC
clone_size: many; v_call: TRBV5-1; d_call: TRBD2; j_call: TRBJ2-7; cdr3_aa: CASTIAGGAVEQYF; cdr3_nt: TGCGCCAGCACCATAGCGGGAGGGGCGGTCGAGCAGTACTTC
clone_size: many; v_call: TRBV7-3; d_call: TRBD1; j_call: TRBJ1-2; cdr3_aa: CASSAGQGSPYGYTF; cdr3_nt: TGTGCCAGCAGCGCGGGACAGGGAAGTCCCTATGGCTACACCTTC
clone_size: many; v_call: TRBV10-3; d_call: .; j_call: TRBJ2-7; cdr3_aa: CAISARAPYEQYF; cdr3_nt: TGTGCCATCAGTGCCCGGGCCCCCTACGAGCAGTACTTC
clone_size: many; v_call: TRBV6-4; d_call: .; j_call: TRBJ2-1; cdr3_aa: CASSDSNVGLPTIYEQFF; cdr3_nt: TGTGCCAGCAGTGACTCGAATGTTGGCTTACCGACGATTTATGAGCAGTTCTTC
clone_size: many; v_call: TRBV28; d_call: .; j_call: TRBJ2-7; cdr3_aa: CASRSLGVEQYF; cdr3_nt: TGTGCCAGCAGATCCCTAGGGGTCGAGCAGTACTTC
clone_size: .; v_call: TRBV4-2; d_call: TRBD2; j_call: TRBJ2-7; cdr3_aa: CASSPGPSGSRSSYEQYF; cdr3_nt: TGTGCCAGCAGCCCCGGGCCTAGCGGGAGCCGCAGCTCCTACGAGCAGTACTTC
clone_size: many; v_call: TRBV6-5; d_call: .; j_call: TRBJ1-1; cdr3_aa: CASNPGTGLPEAFF; cdr3_nt: TGTGCCAGCAACCCCGGGACGGGGCTCCCTGAAGCTTTCTTT
clone_size: many; v_call: TRBV12-3/TRBV12-4; d_call: .; j_call: TRBJ2-3; cdr3_aa: CASILTAGGRDTQYF; cdr3_nt: TGTGCCAGCATACTGACGGCAGGGGGGCGGGATACGCAGTATTTT
clone_size: .; v_call: TRBV5-4; d_call: .; j_call: TRBJ1-6; cdr3_aa: CASSPGFELGSPLHF; cdr3_nt: TGTGCCAGCAGCCCGGGATTCGAGCTGGGTTCACCCCTCCACTTT
clone_size: .; v_call: TRBV10-3; d_call: .; j_call: TRBJ2-1; cdr3_aa: CAISESRGIDEQFF; cdr3_nt: TGTGCCATCAGTGAGTCAAGGGGGATCGATGAGCAGTTCTTC
clone_size: many; v_call: TRBV20-1; d_call: .; j_call: TRBJ1-1; cdr3_aa: CSARDWALNTEAFF; cdr3_nt: TGCAGTGCTAGGGACTGGGCGCTGAACACTGAAGCTTTCTTT
clone_size: many; v_call: TRBV20-1; d_call: .; j_call: TRBJ1-1; cdr3_aa: CSGPPGTEAFF; cdr3_nt: TGCAGTGGTCCTCCCGGGACTGAAGCTTTCTTT
clone_size: .; v_call: TRBV9; d_call: .; j_call: TRBJ2-5; cdr3_aa: CASSVGGGLQETQYF; cdr3_nt: TGTGCCAGCAGCGTGGGGGGGGGCCTCCAAGAGACCCAGTACTTC
clone_size: many; v_call: TRBV29-1; d_call: .; j_call: TRBJ1-1; cdr3_aa: CSVSPQRGALGEAFF; cdr3_nt: TGCAGCGTCTCACCTCAACGGGGGGCTTTGGGTGAAGCTTTCTTT
clone_size: many; v_call: TRBV6-6; d_call: .; j_call: TRBJ2-3; cdr3_aa: CATRTESTDTQYF; cdr3_nt: TGTGCCACCCGGACAGAAAGCACAGATACGCAGTATTTT
clone_size: many; v_call: TRBV20-1; d_call: .; j_call: TRBJ2-5; cdr3_aa: CSSSGGAETQYF; cdr3_nt: TGCAGTTCTAGTGGGGGGGCAGAGACCCAGTACTTC
clone_size: many; v_call: TRBV5-1; d_call: .; j_call: TRBJ2-7; cdr3_aa: CASSPYGGREQYF; cdr3_nt: TGCGCCAGCAGCCCCTACGGGGGTCGGGAGCAGTACTTC
clone_size: many; v_call: TRBV10-3; d_call: .; j_call: TRBJ2-7; cdr3_aa: CAISSQGLTYEQYF; cdr3_nt: TGTGCCATCAGTTCACAGGGTCTCACCTACGAGCAGTACTTC
clone_size: many; v_call: TRBV12-3/TRBV12-4; d_call: .; j_call: TRBJ2-1; cdr3_aa: CASSIGGGSHNEQFF; cdr3_nt: TGTGCCAGCAGCATCGGGGGTGGCTCCCACAATGAGCAGTTCTTC
clone_size: few; v_call: TRBV7-2; d_call: .; j_call: TRBJ2-1; cdr3_aa: CASSPVRATPYNEQFF; cdr3_nt: TGTGCCAGCAGCCCCGTGCGAGCAACCCCCTACAATGAGCAGTTCTTC
clone_size: .; v_call: TRBV28; d_call: .; j_call: TRBJ2-1; cdr3_aa: CASSLRVSSYNEQFF; cdr3_nt: TGTGCCAGCAGCCTACGGGTTAGCTCCTACAATGAGCAGTTCTTC
clone_size: many; v_call: TRBV2; d_call: TRBD1; j_call: TRBJ2-7; cdr3_aa: CASSGTGGSEQYF; cdr3_nt: TGTGCCAGCAGCGGGACAGGGGGAAGCGAGCAGTACTTC
clone_size: .; v_call: TRBV19; d_call: .; j_call: TRBJ2-1; cdr3_aa: CASNGGTEQFF; cdr3_nt: TGTGCCAGTAACGGTGGAACGGAGCAGTTCTTC